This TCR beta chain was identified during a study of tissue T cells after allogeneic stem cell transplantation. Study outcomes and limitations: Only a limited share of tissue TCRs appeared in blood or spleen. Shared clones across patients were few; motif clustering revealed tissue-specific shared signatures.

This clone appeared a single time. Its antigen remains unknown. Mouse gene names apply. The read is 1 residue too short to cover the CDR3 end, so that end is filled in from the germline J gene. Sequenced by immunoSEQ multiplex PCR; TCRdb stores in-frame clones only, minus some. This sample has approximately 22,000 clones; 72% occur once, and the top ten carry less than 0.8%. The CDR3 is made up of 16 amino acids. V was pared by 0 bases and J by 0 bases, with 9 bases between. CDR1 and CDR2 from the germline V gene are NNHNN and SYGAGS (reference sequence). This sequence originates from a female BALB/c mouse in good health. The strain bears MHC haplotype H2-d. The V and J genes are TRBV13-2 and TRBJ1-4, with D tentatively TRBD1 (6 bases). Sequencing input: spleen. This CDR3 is CASGDEQGLSNERLFF. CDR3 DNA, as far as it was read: TGTGCCAGCGGTGATGAGCAGGGGCTTTCCAACGAAAGATTATTT.